This TCR beta chain was identified in a study of T cells expressing NK-cell markers. About the research overall: Sorted CD3+CD56-NKG2C+, CD3+CD56+NKG2C+ and CD3+CD56+NKG2C- T cells supplied the TCR beta repertoires. General observations from the study: The study did not resolve the HCMV specificity of expanded NKG2C+ T cell clones. There were a few donors in whom these clonotypes also led the CD3+CD56-NKG2C+ fraction.

In generating TCR beta cDNA, 5'RACE template switching with UMIs was used. Following a re-call of the 5' RACE reads, TCRdb has one entry per CDR3 protein and lacks DNA. The sample includes a few hundred thousand distinct CDR3 sequences. The CDR3 runs to 15 residues. Germline V gives CDR1 LNHNV, CDR2 YYDKDF (reference sequence). Remarks on this clonotype: Its antigen is as yet unknown.

The clonotype was recovered from a man aged 18 to 29 in good health. The rearrangement uses TRBV15 and TRBJ1-1; no DNA is available, so the TRBD1 call from TCRdb remains unchecked. The sample comprised blood T cells: a sorted CD56 or NKG2C T cell subset, CD4+ or CD8+ T cells, or bulk PBMC T cells (not recorded which). This CDR3 is CATSRGTDRGTEAFF.